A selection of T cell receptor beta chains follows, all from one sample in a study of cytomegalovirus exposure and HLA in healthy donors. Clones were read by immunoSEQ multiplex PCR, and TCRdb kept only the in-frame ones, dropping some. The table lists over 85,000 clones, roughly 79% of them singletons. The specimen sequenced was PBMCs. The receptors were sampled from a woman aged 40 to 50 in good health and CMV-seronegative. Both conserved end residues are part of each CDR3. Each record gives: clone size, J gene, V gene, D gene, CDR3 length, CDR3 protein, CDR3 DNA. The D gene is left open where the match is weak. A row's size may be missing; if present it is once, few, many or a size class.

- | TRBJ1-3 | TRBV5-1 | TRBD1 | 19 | CASSLIGTGVTSSGNTIYF | TGCGCCAGCAGCTTGATCGGGACAGGGGTCACAAGCTCTGGAAACACCATATATTTT
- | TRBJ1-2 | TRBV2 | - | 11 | CASSEAYGYTF | TGTGCCAGCAGTGAGGCCTATGGCTACACCTTC
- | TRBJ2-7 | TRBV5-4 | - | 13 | CASSLSGAYEQYF | TGTGCCAGCAGCTTGTCCGGGGCCTACGAGCAGTACTTC
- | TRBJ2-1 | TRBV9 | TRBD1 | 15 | CASSEGQGSYNEQFF | TGTGCCAGCAGCGAGGGACAGGGTTCCTACAATGAGCAGTTCTTC
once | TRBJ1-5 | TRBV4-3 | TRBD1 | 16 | CASSQSDTGGYQPQHF | TGCGCCAGCAGCCAATCGGACACAGGGGGTTATCAGCCCCAGCATTTT
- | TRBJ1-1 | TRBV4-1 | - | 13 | CASSQVGFTEAFF | TGCGCCAGCAGCCAAGTCGGGTTCACTGAAGCTTTCTTT
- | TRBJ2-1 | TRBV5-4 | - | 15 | CASSRQGGGLGEQFF | TGTGCCAGCAGCCGGCAGGGTGGGGGACTCGGTGAGCAGTTCTTC
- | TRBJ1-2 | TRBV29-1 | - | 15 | CSVPTTGTSDYGYTF | TGCAGCGTACCAACAACCGGGACATCAGACTATGGCTACACCTTC
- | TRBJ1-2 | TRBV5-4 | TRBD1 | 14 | CASSQNRGNGGYTF | TGTGCCAGCAGCCAGAACAGGGGGAATGGTGGCTACACCTTC
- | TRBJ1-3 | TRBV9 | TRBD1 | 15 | CASSPRTGMGNTIYF | TGTGCCAGCAGCCCTCGGACAGGGATGGGAAACACCATATATTTT
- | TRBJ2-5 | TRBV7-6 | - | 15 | CASSLVSGGQETQYF | TGTGCCAGCAGCTTAGTTTCCGGGGGCCAAGAGACCCAGTACTTC
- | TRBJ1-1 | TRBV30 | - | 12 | CAWSVRGTEAFF | TGTGCCTGGAGTGTAAGGGGCACTGAAGCTTTCTTT
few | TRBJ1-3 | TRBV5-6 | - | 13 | CASASGSGNTIYF | TGTGCCAGTGCGTCTGGCTCTGGAAACACCATATATTTT
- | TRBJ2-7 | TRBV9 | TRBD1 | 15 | CASSRQGDVSYEQYF | TGTGCCAGCAGTCGACAGGGTGACGTTTCCTACGAGCAGTACTTC
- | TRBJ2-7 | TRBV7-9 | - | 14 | CASSLGNGGYEQYF | TGTGCCAGCAGCTTAGGAAACGGCGGCTACGAGCAGTACTTC
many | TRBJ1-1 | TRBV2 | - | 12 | CASSTEVTEAFF | TGTGCCAGCAGTACAGAAGTCACTGAAGCTTTCTTT
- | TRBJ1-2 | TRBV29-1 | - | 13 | CSVPLGGDYGYTF | TGCAGCGTTCCCTTGGGGGGTGACTATGGCTACACCTTC
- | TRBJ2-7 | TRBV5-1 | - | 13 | CASSQEGTPLEYF | TGCGCCAGCAGTCAAGAGGGGACTCCGTTAGAGTACTTC
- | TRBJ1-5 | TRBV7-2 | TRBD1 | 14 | CASSLDRDNQPQHF | TGTGCCAGCAGCTTGGACAGGGACAATCAGCCCCAGCATTTT
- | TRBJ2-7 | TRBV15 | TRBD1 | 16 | CATSRDLVARGPFQNF | TGTGCCACCAGCAGAGATCTGGTAGCCAGGGGGCCCTTTCAGAACTTC
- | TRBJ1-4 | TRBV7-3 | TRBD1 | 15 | CASSPTGAANEKLFF | TGTGCCAGCAGCCCGACAGGGGCGGCTAATGAAAAACTGTTTTTT
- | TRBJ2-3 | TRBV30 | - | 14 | CAWTQLRYTDTQYF | TGTGCCTGGACTCAGTTGAGGTATACAGATACGCAGTATTTT
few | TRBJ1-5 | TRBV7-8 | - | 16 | CASSLERQGLDQPQHF | TGTGCCAGCAGCTTAGAACGGCAGGGGCTGGATCAGCCCCAGCATTTT
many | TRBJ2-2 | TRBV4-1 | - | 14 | CASSQDGGTGELFF | TGCGCCAGCAGCCAAGATGGGGGGACCGGGGAGCTGTTTTTT
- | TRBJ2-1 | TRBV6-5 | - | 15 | CASSYGGSSYNEQFF | TGTGCCAGCAGTTACGGCGGTAGCTCCTACAATGAGCAGTTCTTC
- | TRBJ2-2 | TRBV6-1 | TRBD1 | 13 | CASRGGDTGELFF | TGTGCCAGCAGAGGGGGCGACACCGGGGAGCTGTTTTTT
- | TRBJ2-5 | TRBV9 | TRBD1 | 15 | CASSVVGTGLETQYF | TGTGCCAGCAGCGTAGTCGGGACAGGTCTGGAGACCCAGTACTTC
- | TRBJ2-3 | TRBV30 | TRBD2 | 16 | CAWSGEGPLYRDTQYF | TGTGCCTGGAGTGGGGAGGGACCCTTATACCGAGATACGCAGTATTTT
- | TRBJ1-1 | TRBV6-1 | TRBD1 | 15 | CASSEQGAMNTEAFF | TGTGCCAGCAGTGAGCAGGGGGCCATGAACACTGAAGCTTTCTTT
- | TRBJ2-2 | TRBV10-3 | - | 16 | CAISYTASRHTGELFF | TGTGCCATCAGTTATACAGCTTCAAGACACACCGGGGAGCTGTTTTTT
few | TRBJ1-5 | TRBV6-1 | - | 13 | CASSMGGGQPQHF | TGTGCCAGCAGTATGGGGGGAGGTCAGCCCCAGCATTTT
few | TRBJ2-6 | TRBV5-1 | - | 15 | CASGEGGAGANVLTF | TGCGCCAGCGGGGAAGGCGGGGCTGGGGCCAACGTCCTGACTTTC
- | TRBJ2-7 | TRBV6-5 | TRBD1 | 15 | CASSYSGRQGDEQYF | TGTGCCAGCAGTTACTCAGGGAGACAGGGCGACGAGCAGTACTTC
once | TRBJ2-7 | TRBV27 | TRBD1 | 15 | CASSRRPGQGYEQYF | TGTGCCAGCAGCCGGCGGCCGGGACAGGGCTACGAGCAGTACTTC
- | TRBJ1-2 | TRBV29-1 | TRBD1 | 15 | CSVEGGGQGLYGYTF | TGCAGCGTTGAAGGGGGGGGACAGGGCCTTTATGGCTACACCTTC
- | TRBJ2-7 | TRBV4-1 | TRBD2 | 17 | CASSQGVLSGGLYEQYF | TGCGCCAGCAGCCAAGGCGTTCTTAGCGGGGGACTCTACGAGCAGTACTTC
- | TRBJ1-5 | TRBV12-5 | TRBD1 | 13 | CASGFGQGRPQHF | TGTGCTAGTGGTTTTGGACAGGGTCGGCCCCAGCATTTT
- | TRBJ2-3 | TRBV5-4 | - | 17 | CASSPGKARGPTDTQYF | TGTGCCAGCAGCCCCGGGAAAGCGCGGGGGCCCACAGATACGCAGTATTTT
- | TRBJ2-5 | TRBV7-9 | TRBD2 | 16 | CASSLAGTSGGETQYF | TGTGCCAGCAGCTTAGCGGGGACTAGCGGAGGAGAGACCCAGTACTTC
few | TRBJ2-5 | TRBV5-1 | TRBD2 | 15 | CASSDPSGLQETQYF | TGCGCCAGCAGCGACCCTAGCGGGCTCCAAGAGACCCAGTACTTC
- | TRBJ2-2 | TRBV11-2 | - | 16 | CASSLDGGGFTGELFF | TGTGCCAGCAGCTTAGATGGGGGCGGTTTCACCGGGGAGCTGTTTTTT
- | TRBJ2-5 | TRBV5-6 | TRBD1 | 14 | CASSEQGRQETQYF | TGTGCCAGCAGCGAACAGGGGCGACAAGAGACCCAGTACTTC
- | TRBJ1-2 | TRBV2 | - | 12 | CASTRGTHGYTF | TGTGCCAGCACTAGGGGGACCCATGGCTACACCTTC
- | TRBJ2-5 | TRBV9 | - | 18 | CASSVGVTGSGGAETQYF | TGTGCCAGCAGCGTAGGGGTGACGGGGTCAGGTGGAGCGGAGACCCAGTACTTC
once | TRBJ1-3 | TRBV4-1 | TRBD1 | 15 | CASSHLTGRGNTIYF | TGCGCCAGCAGCCACCTGACAGGGAGGGGAAACACCATATATTTT
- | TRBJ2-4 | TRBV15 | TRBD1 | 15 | CATSSSRGQGDIQYF | TGTGCCACCAGCAGTTCCAGGGGGCAGGGGGACATTCAGTACTTC
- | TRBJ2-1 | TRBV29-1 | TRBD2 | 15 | CSFTPLAGSGNEQFF | TGCAGCTTCACCCCACTAGCGGGGTCCGGCAATGAGCAGTTCTTC
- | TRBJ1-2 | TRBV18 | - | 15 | CASSPPTTRVGGYTF | TGTGCCAGCTCACCACCAACAACTAGGGTCGGGGGCTACACCTTC
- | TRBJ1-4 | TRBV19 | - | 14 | CASSIGGRSEKLFF | TGTGCCAGTAGTATTGGCGGGAGATCTGAAAAACTGTTTTTT
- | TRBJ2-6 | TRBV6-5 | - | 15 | CASRTGGPGANVLTF | TGTGCCAGCAGGACCGGTGGGCCTGGGGCCAACGTCCTGACTTTC
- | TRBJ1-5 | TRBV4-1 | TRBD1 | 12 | CASSIPGQGQHF | TGCGCCAGCAGCATTCCGGGACAGGGCCAACATTTT
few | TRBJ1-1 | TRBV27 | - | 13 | CASIPRGMAGAFF | TGTGCCAGCATCCCCAGAGGGATGGCTGGAGCTTTCTTT
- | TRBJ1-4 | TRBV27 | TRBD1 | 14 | CASSQDRVNEKLFF | TGTGCCAGCAGTCAGGACAGGGTCAATGAAAAACTGTTTTTT
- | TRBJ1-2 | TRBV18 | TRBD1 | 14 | CASSPGQEMSGYTF | TGTGCCAGCTCACCCGGACAGGAAATGAGTGGCTACACCTTC
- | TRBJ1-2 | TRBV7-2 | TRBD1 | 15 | CASSPFPGQGPGYTF | TGTGCCAGCAGCCCGTTCCCGGGACAGGGGCCCGGCTACACCTTC
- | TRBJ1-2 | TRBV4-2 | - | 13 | CASSQSSNYGYTF | TGTGCCAGCAGCCAATCATCTAACTATGGCTACACCTTC
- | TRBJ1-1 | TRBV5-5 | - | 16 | CASSLVQAPMNTEAFF | TGTGCCAGCAGCTTGGTGCAGGCCCCTATGAACACTGAAGCTTTCTTT
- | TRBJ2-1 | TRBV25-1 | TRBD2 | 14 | CASTSGGLYNEQFF | TGTGCCAGCACCTCGGGGGGGCTTTACAATGAGCAGTTCTTC
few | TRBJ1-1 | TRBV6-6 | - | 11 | CASTRGTEAFF | TGTGCCAGCACCAGGGGCACTGAAGCTTTCTTT
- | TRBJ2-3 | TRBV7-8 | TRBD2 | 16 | CASSLSSGGGLDTQYF | TGTGCCAGCAGCCTATCTAGCGGGGGTGGCTTGGATACGCAGTATTTT